The clone carrying this TCR beta chain was seen a few times. Its specificity is not known. These data originate in a study of blood T cells in healthy people across ages. Study-wide points: Strong correlation was found linking TCR beta diversity to naive T cell percentage.

Trimming removed 2 bases from V and 0 bases from J; junction bases left unmatched: 2. Per germline, CDR1 MNHEY and CDR2 SVGAGI. CDR3 length: 15 residues. Primers used in a second PCR of roughly 6 to 12 cycles were a sample-barcoded 5' primer and a J-beta primer mix. A single record per CDR3 protein comes from TCRdb applying MiXCR to the 5' RACE reads. The sample has about 970,000 distinct CDR3 sequences; roughly half are singletons. The sample was blood. The chain joins TRBV6-5 to TRBJ2-3; the match to TRBD2 covers 7 bases. The TCR comes from an older woman in good health. CDR3 DNA sequence: TGTGCCAGCAGTTACGCGGGAGATAGCACAGATACGCAGTATTTT. Residues: CASSYAGDSTDTQYF.